Each of the 12 T cell receptor beta chains below was sequenced from the same sample in a study of graft-versus-host responses after intestinal transplantation. Assay: immunoSEQ multiplex PCR; the TCRdb copy retains only in-frame clones and omits some. This sample carries 80,000 to 95,000 clones, 85% to 95% of them seen once, and the ten largest clones take more than 1.5%. Antigens for these TCRs are unknown. The starting material was unstimulated CD8+ T cells sorted from spleen or lymph node cells, obtained before intestinal transplant. Receptor source: a human donor who received an intestinal transplant.

The gene calls are TRBV5-1 and TRBJ1-5; D uncertain. This CDR3 is 15 amino acids long. Trimming shortened V by 0 bases and J by 4 bases, and 11 bases separated the two germline ends. CDR1 SGHRS and CDR2 YFSETQ come from the germline V gene. This CDR3 reads CASSLASGSNQPQHF. CDR3 nucleotide sequence: TGCGCCAGCAGCTTGGCTAGCGGCAGTAATCAGCCCCAGCATTTT.

The chain uses TRBV1 and TRBJ2-1; the table's D call of TRBD2 was not tested on the DNA. TRBV1 is deemed a pseudogene. The CDR3 is 21 amino acids. The CDR3 DNA is TGCACCAGCAGCCAAGACCCCAGCGGACTAGCGGGGGGGCGGGTATACAATGAGCAGTTCTTC. Protein: CTSSQDPSGLAGGRVYNEQFF.

The sample holds one count of this clone. CDR3 residues: CAWSLAGGYEQYF. Written as DNA, the CDR3 is TGTGCCTGGAGTCTTGCAGGGGGTTACGAGCAGTACTTC. This chain connects TRBV30 to TRBJ2-7; 7 positions match TRBD1. The length of the CDR3 is 13 residues. Germline CDR1 is GTSNPN and CDR2 is SVGIG (reference sequence). V lost 2 bases to trimming and J lost 4 bases; unmatched junction nucleotides: 5.

The chain recombines TRBV27 with TRBJ2-5, with TRBD1 matching 10 bases. V lost 3 bases to trimming and J lost 4 bases; unmatched junction nucleotides: 2. Germline CDR1 is MNHEY and CDR2 is SMNVEV (reference sequence). The CDR3 consists of 14 residues. The CDR3 DNA follows: TGTGCCAGCAGTTTGACAGGGGGCGCAGAGACCCAGTACTTC. This gives the protein CASSLTGGAETQYF.

The rearrangement uses TRBV4-1 and TRBJ2-7; TRBD2 aligns across 12 bases. From germline, CDR1 is MGHRA and CDR2 YSYEKL. This CDR3 is built from 16 residues. V shed 0 bases and J 7 bases; nucleotides not matched to a gene: 7. CDR3 DNA sequence: TGCGCCAGCAGCCAAGAGAGAACTAGCGGGGGGAGTGAGCAGTACTTC. The encoded protein is CASSQERTSGGSEQYF.

The rearrangement links TRBV4-3 to TRBJ2-1; D perhaps matches TRBD2 (5 bases). Trimming took 0 bases from V and 9 from J, leaving 9 bases between them. This CDR3 is built from 13 residues. CDR1 and CDR2 from the germline V gene are LGHNA and YSLEER. The DNA for the CDR3 is TGCGCCAGCAGCCAAGATAAGGCGGGTGAGCAGTTCTTC. The encoded protein is CASSQDKAGEQFF.

V and J are TRBV6-6 and TRBJ1-5, with 7 positions matching TRBD1. CDR1 and CDR2 from the germline V gene are MNHNY and SVGAGI (reference sequence). The CDR3 loop spans 16 amino acids. V shed 0 bases and J 3 bases; nucleotides not matched to a gene: 5. The CDR3 coding sequence is TGTGCCAGCAGTTACTCCCCGGGACAGAACAATCAGCCCCAGCATTTT. It yields the protein CASSYSPGQNNQPQHF.

V and J are TRBV27 and TRBJ1-2; unclear D gene. CDR3 size: 15 residues. The germline V gene encodes CDR1 MNHEY and CDR2 SMNVEV (reference sequence). The ends were cut back, 5 bases at V and 7 bases at J, with 20 bases in the middle. CDR3 sequence (DNA): TGTGCCAGCAGTGTAGCGGACGGGGTAATCGGTGGCTACACCTTC. Translated: CASSVADGVIGGYTF.

This chain joins TRBV7-2 and TRBJ1-1; the D gene is possibly TRBD1 (5 bases). Germline V CDR1 and CDR2: SGHTA, FQGNSA. This CDR3 contains 15 residues. Trimming removed 5 bases at V and 5 bases at J, with 18 bases between. Here the CDR3 reads CASSHRRVYKTEAFF. The CDR3 bases are TGTGCCAGCAGCCACCGCAGGGTTTATAAAACTGAAGCTTTCTTT. The entire variable domain, with the rest obtained from reference TRBV7-2 and TRBJ1-1, is as follows: GAGVSQSPSNKVTEKGKDVELRCDPISGHTALYWYRQSLGQGLEFLIYFQGNSAPDKSGLPSDRFSAERTGGSVSTLTIQRTQQEDSAVYLCASSHRRVYKTEAFFGQGTRLTVV.

V gene TRBV5-6 combines with J gene TRBJ2-5; TRBD1 aligns across 10 bases. The CDR3 is made up of 14 amino acids. Trimming cost V 3 bases and J 4 bases; bases outside gene matches: 3. Germline CDR1 is SGHDT and CDR2 is YYEEEE. The CDR3 nucleotides are TGTGCCAGCAGCTCGGACAGGGGGAGAGAGACCCAGTACTTC. Protein product: CASSSDRGRETQYF.

This chain links TRBV19 with TRBJ2-7; D perhaps matches TRBD1 (5 bases). The length of the CDR3 is 15 residues. The germline CDR1 and CDR2 sequences are LNHDA and SQIVND (reference sequence). V lost 6 bases and J 2 bases, leaving 17 bases between the germline ends. CDR3: CASSPSGNSAYEQYF. CDR3 coding DNA: TGTGCCAGTAGCCCCTCAGGGAATTCAGCCTACGAGCAGTACTTC.

This rearrangement joins TRBV9 to TRBJ2-1; D is uncertain. The CDR3 consists of 13 residues. The V end was cut by 0 bases, the J end by 8 bases, with 9 bases between. Germline V gives CDR1 SGDLS, CDR2 YYNGEE. The CDR3 region has the DNA TGTGCCAGCAGCGTAGCGCCGGGTTATGAGCAGTTCTTC. Its translation is CASSVAPGYEQFF.